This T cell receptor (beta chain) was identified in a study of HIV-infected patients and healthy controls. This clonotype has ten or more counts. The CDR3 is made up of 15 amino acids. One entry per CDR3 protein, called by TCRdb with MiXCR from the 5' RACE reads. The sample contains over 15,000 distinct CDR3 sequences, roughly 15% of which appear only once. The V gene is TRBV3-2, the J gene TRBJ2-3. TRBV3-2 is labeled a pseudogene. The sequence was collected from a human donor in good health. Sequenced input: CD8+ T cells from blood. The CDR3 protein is CASSQVVVCADTQYF. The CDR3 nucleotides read TGTGCCAGCAGCCAAGTCGTGGTTTGCGCAGATACGCAGTATTTT.